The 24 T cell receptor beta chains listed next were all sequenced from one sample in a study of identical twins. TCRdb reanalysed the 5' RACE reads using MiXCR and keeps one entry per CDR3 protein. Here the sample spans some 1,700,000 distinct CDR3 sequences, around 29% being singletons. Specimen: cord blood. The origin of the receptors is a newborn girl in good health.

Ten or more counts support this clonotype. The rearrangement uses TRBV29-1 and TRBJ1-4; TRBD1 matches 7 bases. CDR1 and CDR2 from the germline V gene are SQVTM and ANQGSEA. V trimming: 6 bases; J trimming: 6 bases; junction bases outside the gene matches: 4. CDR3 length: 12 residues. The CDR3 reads CSVGQVDEKLFF. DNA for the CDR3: TGCAGCGTCGGACAGGTGGATGAAAAACTGTTTTTT.

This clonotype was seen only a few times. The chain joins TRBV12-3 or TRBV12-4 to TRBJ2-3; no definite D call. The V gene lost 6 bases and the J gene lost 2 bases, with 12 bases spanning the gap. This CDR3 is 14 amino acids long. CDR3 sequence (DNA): TGTGCCAGCAGACCAGACTGGCACACAGATACGCAGTATTTT. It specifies CASRPDWHTDTQYF.

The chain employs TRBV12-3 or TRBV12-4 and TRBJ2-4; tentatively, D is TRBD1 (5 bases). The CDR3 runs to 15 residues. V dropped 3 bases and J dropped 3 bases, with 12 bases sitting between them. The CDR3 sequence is CASSFQGWGKNIQYF. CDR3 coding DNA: TGTGCCAGCAGTTTCCAGGGTTGGGGCAAAAACATTCAGTACTTC.

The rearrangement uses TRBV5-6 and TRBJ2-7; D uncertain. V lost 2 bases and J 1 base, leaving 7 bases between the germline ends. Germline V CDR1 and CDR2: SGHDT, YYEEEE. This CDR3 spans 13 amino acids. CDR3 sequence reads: CASSFFQSYEQYF. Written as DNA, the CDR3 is TGTGCCAGCAGCTTCTTCCAATCCTACGAGCAGTACTTC.

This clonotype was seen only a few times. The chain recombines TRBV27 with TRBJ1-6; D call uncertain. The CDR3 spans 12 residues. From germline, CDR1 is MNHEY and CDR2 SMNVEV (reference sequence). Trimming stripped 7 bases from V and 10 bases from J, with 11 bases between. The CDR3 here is CASNKGSSPLHF. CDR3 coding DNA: TGTGCCAGCAATAAGGGTAGCTCACCCCTCCACTTT.

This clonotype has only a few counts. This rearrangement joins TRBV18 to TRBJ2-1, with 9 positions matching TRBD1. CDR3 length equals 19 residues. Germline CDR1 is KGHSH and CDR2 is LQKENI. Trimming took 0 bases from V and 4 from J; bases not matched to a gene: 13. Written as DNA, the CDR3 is TGTGCCAGCTCACCACCGCAGAGGTCTGGGACAGGGAAATACAATGAGCAGTTCTTC. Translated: CASSPPQRSGTGKYNEQFF.

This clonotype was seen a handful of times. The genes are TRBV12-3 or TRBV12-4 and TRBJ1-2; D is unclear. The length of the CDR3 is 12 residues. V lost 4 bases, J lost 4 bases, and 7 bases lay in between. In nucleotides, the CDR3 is TGTGCCAGCAGTTCGGACTTCTATGGCTACACCTTC. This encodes CASSSDFYGYTF.

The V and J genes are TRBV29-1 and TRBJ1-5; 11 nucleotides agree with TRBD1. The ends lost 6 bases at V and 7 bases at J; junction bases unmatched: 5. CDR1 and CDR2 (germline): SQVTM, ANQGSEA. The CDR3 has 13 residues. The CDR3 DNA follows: TGCAGCGTCGCGGGACAGGGGGGACAGCCCCAGCATTTT. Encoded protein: CSVAGQGGQPQHF.

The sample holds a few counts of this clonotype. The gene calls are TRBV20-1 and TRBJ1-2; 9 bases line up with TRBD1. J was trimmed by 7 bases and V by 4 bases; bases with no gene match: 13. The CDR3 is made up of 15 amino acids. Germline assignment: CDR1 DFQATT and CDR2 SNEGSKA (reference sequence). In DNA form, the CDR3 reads TGCAGTGCTACGGGACAGGGACCGACTGGGAGTGGCTACACCTTC. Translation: CSATGQGPTGSGYTF.

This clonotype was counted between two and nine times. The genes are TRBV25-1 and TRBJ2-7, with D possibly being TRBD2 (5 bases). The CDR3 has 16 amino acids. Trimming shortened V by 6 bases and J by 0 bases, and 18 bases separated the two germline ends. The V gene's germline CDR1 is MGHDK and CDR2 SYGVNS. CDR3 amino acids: CASRLGRRNASYEQYF. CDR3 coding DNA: TGTGCCAGCAGACTAGGCCGGCGGAACGCCTCCTACGAGCAGTACTTC.

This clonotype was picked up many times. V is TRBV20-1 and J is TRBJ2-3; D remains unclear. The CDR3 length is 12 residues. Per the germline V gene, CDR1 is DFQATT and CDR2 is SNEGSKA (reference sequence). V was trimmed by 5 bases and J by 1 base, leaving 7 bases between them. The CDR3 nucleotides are TGCAGTGCTGCTTTTGGCACAGATACGCAGTATTTT. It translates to CSAAFGTDTQYF.

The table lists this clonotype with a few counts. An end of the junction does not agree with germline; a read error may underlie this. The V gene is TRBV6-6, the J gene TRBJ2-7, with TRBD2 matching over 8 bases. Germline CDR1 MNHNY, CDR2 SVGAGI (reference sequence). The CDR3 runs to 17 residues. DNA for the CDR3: TGTGCCAGCAGCTACTCTCAAATTGGGGACGGGACTAGGGAGCAGTACTTC. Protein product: CASSYSQIGDGTREQYF.

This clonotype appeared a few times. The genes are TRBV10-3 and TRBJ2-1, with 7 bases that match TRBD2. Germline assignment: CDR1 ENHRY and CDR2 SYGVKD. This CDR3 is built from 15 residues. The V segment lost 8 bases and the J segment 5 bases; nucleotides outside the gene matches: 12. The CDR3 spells CAIRGGLAVDNEQFF. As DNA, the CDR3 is TGTGCCATCCGGGGAGGGCTAGCGGTCGACAATGAGCAGTTCTTC.

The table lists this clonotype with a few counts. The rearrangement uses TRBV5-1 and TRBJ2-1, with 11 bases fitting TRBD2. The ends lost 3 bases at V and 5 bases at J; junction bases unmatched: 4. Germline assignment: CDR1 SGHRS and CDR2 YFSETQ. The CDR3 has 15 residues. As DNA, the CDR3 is TGCGCCAGCAGCTGGGGACTAGCGGCGCACAATGAGCAGTTCTTC. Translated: CASSWGLAAHNEQFF.

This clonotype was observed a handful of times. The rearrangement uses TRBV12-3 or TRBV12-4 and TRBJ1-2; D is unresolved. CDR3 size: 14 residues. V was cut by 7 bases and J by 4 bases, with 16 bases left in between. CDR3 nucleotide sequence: TGTGCCAGCAACCATCCTCGGACTCTCTATGGCTACACCTTC. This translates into CASNHPRTLYGYTF.

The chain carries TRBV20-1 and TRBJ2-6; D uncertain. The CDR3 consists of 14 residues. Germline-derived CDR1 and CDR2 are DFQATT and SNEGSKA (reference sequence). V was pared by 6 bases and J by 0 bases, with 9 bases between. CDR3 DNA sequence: TGCAGTGCCTCCCCTCTCTCTGGGGCCAACGTCCTGACTTTC. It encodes CSASPLSGANVLTF.

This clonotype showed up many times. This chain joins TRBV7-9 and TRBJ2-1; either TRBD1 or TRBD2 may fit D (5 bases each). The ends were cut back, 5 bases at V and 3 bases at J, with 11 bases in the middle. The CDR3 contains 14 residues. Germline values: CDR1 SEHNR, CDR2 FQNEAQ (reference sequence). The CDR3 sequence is CASSPRDLYNEQFF. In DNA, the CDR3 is TGTGCCAGCAGCCCACGGGACCTCTACAATGAGCAGTTCTTC.

Written as DNA, the CDR3 is TGTGCCAGCAGCCATAGTCTAGCCGGAGAGACCCAGTACTTC. This gives the protein CASSHSLAGETQYF. The chain carries TRBV13 and TRBJ2-5; D possibly corresponds to TRBD2 (5 bases). The CDR3 extends over 14 amino acids. Germline lookup yields CDR1 PRHDT and CDR2 FYEKMQ (reference sequence). The ends were cut back, 5 bases at V and 4 bases at J, with 14 bases in the middle.

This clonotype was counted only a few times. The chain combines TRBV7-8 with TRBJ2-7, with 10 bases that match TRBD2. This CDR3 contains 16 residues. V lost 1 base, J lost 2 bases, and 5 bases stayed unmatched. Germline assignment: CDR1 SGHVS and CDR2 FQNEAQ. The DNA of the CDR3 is TGTGCCAGCAGCTTAGAAGCGGGGACTAGCGCCTACGAGCAGTACTTC. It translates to CASSLEAGTSAYEQYF.

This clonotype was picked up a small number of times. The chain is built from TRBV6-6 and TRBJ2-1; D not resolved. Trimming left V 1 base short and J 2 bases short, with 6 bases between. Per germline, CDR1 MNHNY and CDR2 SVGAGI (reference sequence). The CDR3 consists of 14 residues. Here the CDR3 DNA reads TGTGCCAGCAGTTACTTCCCTGCCTACAATGAGCAGTTCTTC. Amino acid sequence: CASSYFPAYNEQFF.

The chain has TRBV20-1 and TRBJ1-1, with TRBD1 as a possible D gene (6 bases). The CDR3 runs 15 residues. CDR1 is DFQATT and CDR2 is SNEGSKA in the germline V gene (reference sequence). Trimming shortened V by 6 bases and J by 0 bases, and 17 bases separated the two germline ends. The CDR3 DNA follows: TGCAGTGCCTGGGAACAGGGCCGCTTGAACACTGAAGCTTTCTTT. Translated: CSAWEQGRLNTEAFF.

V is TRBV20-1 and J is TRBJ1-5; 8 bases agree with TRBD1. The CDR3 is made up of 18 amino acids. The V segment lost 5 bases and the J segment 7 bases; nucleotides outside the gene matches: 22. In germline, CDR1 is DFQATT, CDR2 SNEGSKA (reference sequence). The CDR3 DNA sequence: TGCAGTGCTTCCATTCGCCTTGGGACAGGAAACCGAGCCCAGCCCCAGCATTTT. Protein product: CSASIRLGTGNRAQPQHF.

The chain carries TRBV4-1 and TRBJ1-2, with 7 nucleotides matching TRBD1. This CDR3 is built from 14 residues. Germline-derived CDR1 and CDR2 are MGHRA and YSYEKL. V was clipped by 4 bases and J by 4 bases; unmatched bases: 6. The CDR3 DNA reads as TGCGCCAGCAGCCTCCCGCGGGACAGCTATGGCTACACCTTC. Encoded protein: CASSLPRDSYGYTF.

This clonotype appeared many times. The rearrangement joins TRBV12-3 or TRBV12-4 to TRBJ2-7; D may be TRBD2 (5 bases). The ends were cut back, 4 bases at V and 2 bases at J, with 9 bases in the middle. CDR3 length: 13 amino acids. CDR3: CASSSLAAYEQYF. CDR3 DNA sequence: TGTGCCAGCAGTTCCCTAGCAGCCTACGAGCAGTACTTC.